This T cell receptor beta chain comes out of a study of T cell responses to AZD1222 COVID-19 vaccine. General observations from the study: Vaccination with two AZD1222 doses was followed by a rise in Spike-specific TCR breadth and depth. Per reports, nearly half of all spike-specific TCRs target regions that are unmutated in variants.

TCRdb's copy holds only in-frame clones and misses some; the assay was immunoSEQ multiplex PCR. The table shows some 140,000 clones, with around 90% occurring only once. In regard to this clone: The antigen remains unidentified.

This CDR3 is 14 amino acids long. Germline CDR1 is MGHRA and CDR2 is YSYEKL. J gave up 8 bases and V 1 base, and 5 bases lay outside the gene matches. The clonotype comes from an adult who received the AZD1222 COVID-19 vaccine. The specimen comprised peripheral blood, sampled 28 days after the second AZD1222 dose. This chain uses TRBV4-1 with TRBJ1-2, with TRBD1 matching 9 bases. CDR3 coding DNA: TGCGCCAGCAGCCAAGTACAGGGGGCGGGCGGCTACACCTTC. Translated: CASSQVQGAGGYTF.